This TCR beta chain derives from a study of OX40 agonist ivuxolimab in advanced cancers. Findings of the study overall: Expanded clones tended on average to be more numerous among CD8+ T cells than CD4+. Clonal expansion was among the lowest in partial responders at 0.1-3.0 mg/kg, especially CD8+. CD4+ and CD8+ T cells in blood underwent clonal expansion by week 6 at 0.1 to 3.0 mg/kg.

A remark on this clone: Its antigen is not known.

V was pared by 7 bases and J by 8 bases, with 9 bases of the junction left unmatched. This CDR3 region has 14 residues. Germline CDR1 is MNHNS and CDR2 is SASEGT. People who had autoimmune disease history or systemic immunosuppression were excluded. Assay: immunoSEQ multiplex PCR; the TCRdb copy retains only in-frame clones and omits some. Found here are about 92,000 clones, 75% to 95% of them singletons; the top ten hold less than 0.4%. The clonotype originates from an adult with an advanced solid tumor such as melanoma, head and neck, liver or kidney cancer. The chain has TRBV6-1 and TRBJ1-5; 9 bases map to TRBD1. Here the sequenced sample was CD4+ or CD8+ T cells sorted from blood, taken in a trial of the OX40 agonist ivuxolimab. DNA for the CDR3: TGTGCCAGCATGACGGACAGGGGTTTCAAGCCCCAGCATTTT. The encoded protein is CASMTDRGFKPQHF.